The T cell receptor beta chain described here comes from a study of PD-L1 blockade in urothelial cancer. At the level of the study: The year 2014 saw patients start atezolizumab, 1,200 mg intravenously every 3 weeks. About 85% of the roughly 30 patients were males with bladder-origin urothelial cancer.

Patients each gave 1 to 8 samples, pretreatment and on-treatment. V dropped 4 bases and J dropped 0; count of bases not matched to a gene: 2. This CDR3 comprises 15 residues. Germline V lookup: CDR1 SGHRS, CDR2 YFSETQ. Assay used: immunoSEQ multiplex PCR; TCRdb lists only in-frame clones, some missing. The sample lists more than 45,000 clones; around 88% were seen once. The TCR sequence derives from a man older than 75 with urothelial cancer. Sequenced here: PBMCs, sampled around atezolizumab (anti-PD-L1) treatment. This rearrangement joins TRBV5-1 to TRBJ2-1, with 9 nucleotides matching TRBD2. CDR3 in DNA: TGCGCCAGCAGCCTTAGCGGGAGCTCCTACAATGAGCAGTTCTTC. Amino acid sequence: CASSLSGSSYNEQFF.